The T cell receptor (beta chain) under discussion was sequenced for a study of T cells after posttransplantation cyclophosphamide. Findings of the study overall: Recipient CMV seropositivity and CMV reactivation strongly tracked TRB clonality. TRB overlap between skin or GI tissue T cells and blood was limited. Donor CD8+ memory clones often dominated recipient blood repertoires at later times.

A marrow graft followed busulfan-fludarabine conditioning, with cyclophosphamide on days +3 and +4. The CDR3 has 13 residues. Germline loops: CDR1 MDHEN, CDR2 SYDVKM. Trimming removed 8 bases at V and 4 bases at J, with 14 bases between. This clone was picked up many times. Its antigen is not identified. TCRdb's copy holds only in-frame clones and misses some; the assay was immunoSEQ multiplex PCR. The sample gives tens of thousands of clones, none seen only once, and the top ten clones hold 1.8%. The sequence came from a young adult male patient who received an allogeneic stem cell transplant from a related donor, was CMV-positive, and had no GVHD. Some of these T cells may belong to the graft donor. The chain has TRBV28 and TRBJ1-2, with D maybe TRBD1 (6 bases). The sample here was PBMCs, taken after allogeneic stem cell transplant with posttransplant cyclophosphamide. CDR3 in DNA: TGTGCCAGCGAAATCAGGGGTGGCTATGGCTACACCTTC. Translation gives CASEIRGGYGYTF.